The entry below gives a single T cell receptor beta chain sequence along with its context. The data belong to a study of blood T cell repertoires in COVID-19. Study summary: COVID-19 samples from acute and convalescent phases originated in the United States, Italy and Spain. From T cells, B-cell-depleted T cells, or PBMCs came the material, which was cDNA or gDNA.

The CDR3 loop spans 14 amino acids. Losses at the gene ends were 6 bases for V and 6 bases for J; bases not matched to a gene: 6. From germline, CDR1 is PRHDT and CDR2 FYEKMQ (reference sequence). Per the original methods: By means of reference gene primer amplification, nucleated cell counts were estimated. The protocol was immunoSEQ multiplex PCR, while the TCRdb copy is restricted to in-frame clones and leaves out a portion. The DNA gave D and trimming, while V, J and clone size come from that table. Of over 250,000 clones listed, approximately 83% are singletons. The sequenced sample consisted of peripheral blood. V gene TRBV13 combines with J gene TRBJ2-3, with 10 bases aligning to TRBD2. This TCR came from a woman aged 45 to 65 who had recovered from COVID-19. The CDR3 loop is CASRLAGLMDTQYF. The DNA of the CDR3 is TGTGCCAGCAGACTAGCGGGGTTAATGGATACGCAGTATTTT. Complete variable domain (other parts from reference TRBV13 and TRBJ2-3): AAGVIQSPRHLIKEKRETATLKCYPIPRHDTVYWYQQGPGQDPQFLISFYEKMQSDKGSIPDRFSAQQFSDYHSELNMSSLELGDSALYFCASRLAGLMDTQYFGPGTRLTVL.